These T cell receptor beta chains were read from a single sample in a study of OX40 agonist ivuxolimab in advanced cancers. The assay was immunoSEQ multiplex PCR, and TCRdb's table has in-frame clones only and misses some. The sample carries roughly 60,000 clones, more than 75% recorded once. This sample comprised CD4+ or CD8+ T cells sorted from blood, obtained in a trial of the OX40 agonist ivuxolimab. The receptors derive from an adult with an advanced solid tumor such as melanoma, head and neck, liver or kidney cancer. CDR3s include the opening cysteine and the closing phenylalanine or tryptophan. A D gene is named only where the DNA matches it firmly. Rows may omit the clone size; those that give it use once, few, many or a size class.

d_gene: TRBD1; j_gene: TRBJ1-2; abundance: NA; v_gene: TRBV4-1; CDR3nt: TGCGCCAGCAGCCAAGATTGGGGTGGACAGGACGGGGGCTACACCTTC; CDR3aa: CASSQDWGGQDGGYTF
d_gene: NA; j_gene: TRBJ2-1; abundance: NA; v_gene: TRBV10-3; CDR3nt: TGTGCCATCAGTGAGATCGGCAGCTCCTACAATGAGCAGTTCTTC; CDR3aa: CAISEIGSSYNEQFF
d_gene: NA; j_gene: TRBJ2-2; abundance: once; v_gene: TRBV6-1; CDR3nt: TGTGCCAGCAGTGAAGTGGCATTGCTGTTTTTT; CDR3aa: CASSEVALLFF
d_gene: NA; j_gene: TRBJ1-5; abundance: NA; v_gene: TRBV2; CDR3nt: TGTGCCAGCAGCGGGACAAATAGCAATCAGCCCCAGCATTTT; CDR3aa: CASSGTNSNQPQHF
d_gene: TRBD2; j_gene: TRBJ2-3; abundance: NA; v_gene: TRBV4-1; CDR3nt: TGCGCCAGCAGCCAAGATATTCGGGCTAGCGGGGACTCAGATACGCAGTATTTT; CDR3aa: CASSQDIRASGDSDTQYF
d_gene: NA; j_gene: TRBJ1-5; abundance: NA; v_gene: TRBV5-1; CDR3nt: TGCGCCAGCAGCTTGGCGCCCACGGGTAATCAGCCCCAGCATTTT; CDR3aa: CASSLAPTGNQPQHF
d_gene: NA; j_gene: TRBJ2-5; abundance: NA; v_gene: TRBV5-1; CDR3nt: TGCGCCAGCAGCTTCTGGCCGGAGAAAGAGACCCAGTACTTC; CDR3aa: CASSFWPEKETQYF
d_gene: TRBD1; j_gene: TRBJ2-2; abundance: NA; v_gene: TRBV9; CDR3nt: TGTGCCAGCAGCGGGGCCGGGACAGTAAAAACCGGGGAGCTGTTTTTT; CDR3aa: CASSGAGTVKTGELFF
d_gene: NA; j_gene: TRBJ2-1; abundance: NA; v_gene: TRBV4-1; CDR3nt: TGCGCCAGCAGCCAAGATCGTGGACTAACGTACAATGAGCAGTTCTTC; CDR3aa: CASSQDRGLTYNEQFF
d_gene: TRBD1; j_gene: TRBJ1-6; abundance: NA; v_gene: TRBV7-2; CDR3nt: TGTGCCAGCAGCTATAGAGGGGGCAGTCCTAATTCACCCCTCCACTTT; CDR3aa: CASSYRGGSPNSPLHF
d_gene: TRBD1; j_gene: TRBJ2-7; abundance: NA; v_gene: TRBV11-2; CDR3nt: TGTGCCAGCAGCCGCTCCATAACGACAGGGGGGTATTACGAGCAGTACTTC; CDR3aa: CASSRSITTGGYYEQYF
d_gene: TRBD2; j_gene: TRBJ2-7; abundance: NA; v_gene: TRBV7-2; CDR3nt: TGTGCCAGCAGCCTCCGGACTAGCGGGGGGGCTGGGATCTACGAGCAGTACTTC; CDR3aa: CASSLRTSGGAGIYEQYF